These 17 T cell receptor beta chains share one sample of origin, sequenced in a study of blood T cells in healthy people across ages. Using a J-beta primer mix together with a sample-barcoded 5' primer, a second PCR was run for about 6 to 11 cycles. From the 5' RACE reads, TCRdb called clonotypes with MiXCR, one entry per CDR3 protein. The sample records fewer than 2,000,000 distinct CDR3 sequences, approximately 40% being singletons. The sample consisted of blood. All receptors come from a human donor in good health.

Comment on this clonotype: One end of the junction does not line up with germline, which may come from a read error. This chain joins TRBV7-9 and TRBJ1-4; 9 bases line up with TRBD1. Germline V lookup: CDR1 SEHNR, CDR2 FQNEAQ (reference sequence). The CDR3 length is 18 residues. CDR3 residues: CASSLGRGGTGSKEKLFF. The DNA for the CDR3 is TGTGCCAGCAGCTTAGGCCGTGGCGGGACAGGGTCTAAGGAAAAACTGTTTTTT.

This CDR3 reads CASSLIQGNTGELFF. Here the CDR3 DNA reads TGCGCCAGCAGCTTGATCCAGGGGAACACCGGGGAGCTGTTTTTT. This chain links TRBV5-1 with TRBJ2-2; a possible D gene is TRBD1 (5 bases). This CDR3 is 15 amino acids long. Germline loops: CDR1 SGHRS, CDR2 YFSETQ. The V end was cut by 1 base, the J end by 1 base, with 8 bases between. Full variable domain (missing parts from reference TRBV5-1 and TRBJ2-2): KAGVTQTPRYLIKTRGQQVTLSCSPISGHRSVSWYQQTPGQGLQFLFEYFSETQRNKGNFPGRFSGRQFSNSRSEMNVSTLELGDSALYLCASSLIQGNTGELFFGEGSRLTVL.

With regard to this clonotype: At one boundary the junction diverges from the germline segment, which might be a read error. The chain carries TRBV10-3 and TRBJ2-4, with D perhaps TRBD2 (6 bases). The last part of the DNA fits TRBJ2-7 better; the J call may be wrong. The CDR3 loop spans 16 amino acids. Germline V gene lookup returns CDR1 ENHRY and CDR2 SYGVKD. The CDR3 here is CAVSEWGGDIRYEQYF. The CDR3 DNA is TGTGCCGTCAGTGAATGGGGAGGAGACATCCGATACGAGCAGTACTTC.

This clonotype was seen only a few times. The genes are TRBV5-1 and TRBJ2-7, with D tentatively TRBD2 (5 bases). Looked up from germline, CDR1 is SGHRS and CDR2 is YFSETQ. Trimming stripped 4 bases from V and 2 bases from J, with 28 bases between. There are 19 residues in the CDR3. In nucleotides, the CDR3 is TGCGCCAGCAGCCAACGACGGGGAGAAGTGAGACCGAACACCTACGAGCAGTACTTC. Translated, it gives CASSQRRGEVRPNTYEQYF.

This clonotype has a handful of counts. The genes are TRBV20-1 and TRBJ2-7; D possibly uses TRBD1 or TRBD2 (5 bases each). Trimming removed 6 bases from V and 0 bases from J, with 15 bases in between. Germline V gene lookup returns CDR1 DFQATT and CDR2 SNEGSKA (reference sequence). This CDR3 comprises 14 residues. CDR3 residues: CSALPGDRSYEQYF. In DNA form, the CDR3 reads TGCAGTGCCTTACCTGGGGACCGCTCCTACGAGCAGTACTTC.

The chain combines TRBV6-6 with TRBJ1-2, with 7 bases that match TRBD1. Germline trimming cut 5 bases from V and 6 bases from J; bases unmatched to any gene: 12. The CDR3 has 15 amino acids. Germline CDR1 is MNHNY and CDR2 is SVGAGI (reference sequence). Written as DNA, the CDR3 is TGTGCCAGCAGTCCGCCCATTAGGGGGCAAGATGGCTACACCTTC. Protein: CASSPPIRGQDGYTF.

The chain combines TRBV4-3 with TRBJ1-6; no definite D call. Germline CDR1 reads LGHNA; CDR2 reads YSLEER. The V gene lost 4 bases and the J gene lost 9 bases, with 16 bases spanning the gap. The CDR3 totals 15 residues. The CDR3 bases are TGCGCCAGCAGCCGAGACTTGGGAGTTGTTTCACCCCTCCACTTT. Its protein product is CASSRDLGVVSPLHF.

This chain links TRBV6-2 or TRBV6-3 with TRBJ2-3; D is undetermined. V was cut by 7 bases and J by 5 bases, with 16 bases left in between. CDR1 MNHEY and CDR2 SVGEGT come from the germline V gene. The CDR3 contains 14 residues. DNA for the CDR3: TGTGCCAGCATCCAAGGGCTGACAAAAGATACGCAGTATTTT. Translating it yields CASIQGLTKDTQYF.

This clonotype was counted only a few times. The chain recombines TRBV6-2 or TRBV6-3 with TRBJ2-7; 10 nucleotides match TRBD1. This CDR3 is built from 13 residues. V shed 8 bases, J shed 3 bases, and the junction held 4 bases outside the gene matches. The V gene's germline CDR1 is MNHEY and CDR2 SVGEGT. The CDR3 reads CASRDRGHYEQYF. The CDR3 nucleotides read TGTGCCAGCCGGGACAGGGGCCACTACGAGCAGTACTTC.

The gene calls are TRBV4-3 and TRBJ1-2, with D possibly TRBD1 on 5 matching bases. Trimming shortened V by 3 bases and J by 0 bases, and 8 bases separated the two germline ends. The length of the CDR3 is 14 residues. The germline V gene has CDR1 LGHNA and CDR2 YSLEER. CDR3 loop: CASSHRGSNYGYTF. CDR3 nucleotide sequence: TGCGCCAGCAGCCACCGGGGGTCTAACTATGGCTACACCTTC.

V usage is TRBV29-1 and J usage is TRBJ2-3, with 8 bases lining up with TRBD2. CDR1 SQVTM and CDR2 ANQGSEA come from the germline V gene. The CDR3 is 18 residues long. With 4 bases clipped from V and 5 bases from J, the junction kept 20 bases outside the gene matches. The CDR3, as DNA: TGCAGCGTTGCCCAGAGTCCCGCGGCGGGACTAGTTCGAGATACGCAGTATTTT. Translation gives CSVAQSPAAGLVRDTQYF.

The sample holds a few counts of this clonotype. The gene calls are TRBV5-1 and TRBJ1-2, with no clear D. Looked up from germline, CDR1 is SGHRS and CDR2 is YFSETQ. The CDR3 is 15 residues long. Trimming took off 2 bases at V and 0 bases at J, with 11 bases between the two ends. The CDR3 bases are TGCGCCAGCAGCTTTCCGGAAAAACCTAACTATGGCTACACCTTC. Translated: CASSFPEKPNYGYTF. Full variable domain (remainder filled in from reference TRBV5-1 and TRBJ1-2): KAGVTQTPRYLIKTRGQQVTLSCSPISGHRSVSWYQQTPGQGLQFLFEYFSETQRNKGNFPGRFSGRQFSNSRSEMNVSTLELGDSALYLCASSFPEKPNYGYTFGSGTRLTVV.

The chain combines TRBV4-3 with TRBJ1-2; D is undetermined. The CDR3 sequence is 15 residues long. V lost 0 bases and J 0 bases, leaving 8 bases between the germline ends. CDR1 and CDR2 from the germline V gene are LGHNA and YSLEER. The CDR3 sequence is CASSQDGLPNYGYTF. The CDR3 nucleotides are TGCGCCAGCAGCCAAGACGGGCTCCCTAACTATGGCTACACCTTC.

The rearrangement uses TRBV10-3 and TRBJ2-7; D perhaps matches TRBD1 (6 bases). Germline CDR1 ENHRY, CDR2 SYGVKD. Trimming stripped 3 bases from V and 2 bases from J, with 14 bases between. This CDR3 has 15 residues. The CDR3 protein is CAISDPETGPYEQYF. The CDR3 coding sequence is TGTGCCATCAGTGACCCCGAGACAGGTCCCTACGAGCAGTACTTC.

The gene calls are TRBV6-5 and TRBJ2-7; perhaps TRBD2 as D (6 bases). The CDR3 is 13 residues long. CDR1 and CDR2 (germline): MNHEY, SVGAGI. V lost 7 bases, J lost 1 base, and 11 bases lay in between. CDR3 DNA: TGTGCCAGCACCAAAGGAGGGTCCTACGAGCAGTACTTC. Translating it yields CASTKGGSYEQYF.

The table lists this clonotype with a few counts. V and J are TRBV7-9 and TRBJ2-5; unclear D gene. This CDR3 spans 14 amino acids. The germline V gene encodes CDR1 SEHNR and CDR2 FQNEAQ (reference sequence). The germline V and J ends were trimmed by 4 bases and 3 bases, with 12 bases remaining between them. CDR3 nucleotides: TGTGCCAGCAGCTCTAATACACCAAAAGAGACCCAGTACTTC. Amino acid sequence: CASSSNTPKETQYF.

In the case of this clonotype: Germline and junction disagree at one end, which may indicate a read error. J is TRBJ1-1 and V is TRBV7-9; D call uncertain. This CDR3 has 15 residues. Germline-derived CDR1 and CDR2 are SEHNR and FQNEAQ (reference sequence). The CDR3 loop is CASSSPDTVNTEAFF. CDR3 bases: TGTGCCAGCAGCTCCCCTGACACCGTGAACACCGAAGCTTTCTTT.